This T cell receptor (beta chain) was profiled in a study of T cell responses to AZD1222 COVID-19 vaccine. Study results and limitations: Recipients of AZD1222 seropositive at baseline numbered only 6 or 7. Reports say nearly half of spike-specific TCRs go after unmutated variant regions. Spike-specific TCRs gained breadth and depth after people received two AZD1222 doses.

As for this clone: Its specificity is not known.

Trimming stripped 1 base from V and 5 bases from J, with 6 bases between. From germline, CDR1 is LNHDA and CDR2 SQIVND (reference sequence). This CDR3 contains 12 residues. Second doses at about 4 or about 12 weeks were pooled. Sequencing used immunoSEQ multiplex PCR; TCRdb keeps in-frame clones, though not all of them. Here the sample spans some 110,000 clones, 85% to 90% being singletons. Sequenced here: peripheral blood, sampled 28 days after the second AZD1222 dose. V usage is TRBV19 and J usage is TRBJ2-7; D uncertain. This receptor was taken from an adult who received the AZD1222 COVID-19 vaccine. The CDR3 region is CASSIGRNEQYF. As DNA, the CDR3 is TGTGCCAGTAGTATAGGACGAAACGAGCAGTACTTC.